This entry describes one TCR beta chain. The specificity of this receptor is unknown. No base-level quality is on record; no much larger clone is a single base apart. The data are from a study of CD8+ T cells in alopecia areata (dated by TCRdb to the late 2010s). Broadly, across the study: The treated patients, all with moderate-to-severe alopecia areata, were enrolled in an open-label pilot trial of oral tofacitinib given at 5 to 10 mg twice daily. Patients received tofacitinib for 6 to 18 months and were then followed off drug for 6 months to check for delayed response and recurrence. The study used high-throughput TCRbeta sequencing to examine T cell clonal expansion in alopecia areata, in both the C3H/HeJ mouse model and human patients. In humans, TCRbeta sequencing was performed on scalp tissue and on sorted CD4+ and CD8+ peripheral blood T cells from healthy controls and from patients with patchy or totalis/universalis alopecia areata. Clonality in the scalp was compared among normal scalp (n=4), patchy alopecia areata scalp (n=8), and alopecia totalis/universalis scalp (n=8). immunoSEQ multiplex PCR using 35 Vbeta forward primers and 13 Jbeta reverse primers was used to amplify TCRbeta CDR3 regions. Patients on tofacitinib were biopsied at baseline and after 4 and 24 weeks of treatment, and several of the patients also had a later scalp biopsy. RNA was extracted with the PAXgene miRNA kit for fixed scalp, the miRNeasy kit for PBMCs, and the RNeasy kit for mouse skin.

CDR1 is given as SGDLS and CDR2 as YYNGEE, both from the germline V gene. V lost 3 bases and J lost 4 bases; the stretch between them is 15 bases long. From the cysteine through the phenylalanine, the CDR3 covers 15 amino acids. The kept DNA is CDR3 alone, 45 bases in frame from the first base. The method was the immunoSEQ multiplex PCR assay. For TCR sequencing, RNA was extracted from every sample and reverse transcribed into cDNA to serve as template. First-strand cDNA was synthesized with SuperScript III using a 2:1 mix of oligo-dT and random hexamers. A synthetic immune receptor repertoire was used to gauge amplification bias, and whatever bias remained was removed computationally. In the original analysis: Raw reads were preprocessed to remove errors, and CDR3 was defined by IMGT conventions from the conserved cysteine to phenylalanine. Clonality was computed as 1 minus the Shannon entropy, with the entropy normalized by log2 of the number of productive unique TCRs. Whether each scalp clone was CD4 or CD8 was inferred by checking scalp TCRbeta sequences against the CD4 and CD8 repertoires from sorted blood. As stored in TCRdb, this immuneACCESS dataset retains in-frame rearrangements with V and J assigned. A fraction of the clones does not appear; measured against another copy, unresolved V genes explain less than half of the discrepancy, and the remainder lacks a known reason. V, J and clone size are those of that table, while D and trimming were read from the DNA. The sample has 150,000 or so clones on record, approximately 49% of them singletons. Together, the top ten hold 18% of the sample.

According to the study, the label for this sample's time point signals: baseline before oral tofacitinib. From alopecia areata patients, peripheral blood was collected along with lesional scalp punch biopsies. PBMCs were isolated by density centrifugation and stained for CD3, CD4 and CD8, and CD4+ and CD8+ T cells were sorted on a FACSAria. What the authors observed across the whole study: TCR sequences shared between patients were less clear than in mice, possibly partly because of HLA diversity in the patient population. Compared with normal scalp, lesional scalp had higher clonality and more expanded CD8+ clones, particularly in alopecia totalis/universalis, a pattern that suggests antigenic drive. Scalp TCR repertoire analysis is complicated because resident alphabeta T cells in normal human skin are also sequenced, whereas mouse skin is dominated by gammadelta T cells.

This TCR was sampled from a human donor with alopecia areata. Source: CD8+ T cells sorted from blood, taken at week 0. The sequence joins TRBV9 to TRBJ2-3; TRBD2 is perhaps the D gene, given 6 matching bases. The CDR3 has the sequence CASSALQGRSDTQYF. The nucleotides read TGTGCCAGCAGCGCACTTCAAGGGAGGTCAGATACGCAGTATTTT.